The rows below give T cell receptor beta chains drawn from one sample of a study of cytomegalovirus exposure and HLA in healthy donors. Sequencing used immunoSEQ multiplex PCR; TCRdb keeps in-frame clones, though not all of them. The repertoire holds under 200,000 clones, with approximately 80% as singletons. Sequencing used PBMCs. The source of these receptors is a woman aged 50 to 65 in good health and CMV-seronegative. The CDR3 runs from the conserved cysteine through the conserved F or W. The D gene is left open where the match is weak. Clone size is given for some rows only: seen once, a few or many times, or a class if the clone is expanded.

len	abundance	j_gene	d_gene	v_gene	CDR3nt	CDR3aa
15	few	TRBJ1-1	-	TRBV30	TGTGCCTGGAGTGCCACGGACCGGGGGGCCACTGAAGCTTTCTTT	CAWSATDRGATEAFF
13	-	TRBJ2-1	TRBD2	TRBV19	TGTGCCAGTGCTAGCGGGGGGTTAACTACCCTGTTCTTC	CASASGGLTTLFF
14	-	TRBJ2-2	-	TRBV27	TGTGCCAGCAGTTTCTTAGGGGACACCGGGGAGCTGTTTTTT	CASSFLGDTGELFF
12	-	TRBJ2-7	-	TRBV19	TGTGCCGGGGACGGGAGCTCCTACGAGCAGTACTTC	CAGDGSSYEQYF
15	once	TRBJ1-2	-	TRBV4-3	TGCGCCAGCAGCCAGGCCGGGACAACTAACTATGGCTACACCTTC	CASSQAGTTNYGYTF
13	-	TRBJ2-1	-	TRBV19	TGTGCCAGTAGGCCTCCCAGGTACAATGAGCAGTTCTTC	CASRPPRYNEQFF
13	-	TRBJ1-2	TRBD1	TRBV7-3	TGTGCCAGCAGCTTAGGGACAGGGAATGGCTACACCTTC	CASSLGTGNGYTF
17	once	TRBJ2-5	-	TRBV29-1	TGCAGCGTCGCATTTACAAATGAGGTTTCCCGAACGGGGACCCAGTACTTC	CSVAFTNEVSRTGTQYF
15	-	TRBJ1-1	-	TRBV4-1	TGCGCCAGCAGCCAAGATTCAGGGTCCAACACTGAAGCTTTCTTT	CASSQDSGSNTEAFF
14	few	TRBJ2-3	-	TRBV5-1	TGCGCCAGCCTCCCGGGGGAGGTCACAGATACGCAGTATTTT	CASLPGEVTDTQYF
14	-	TRBJ2-5	TRBD1	TRBV19	TGTGCCAGTAGTTTACGACAGGGGCAAGAGACCCAGTACTTC	CASSLRQGQETQYF
16	-	TRBJ2-1	TRBD2	TRBV9	TGTGCCAGCAGCGTAGCTCCTGGACTAGAAGACAATGAGCAGTTCTTC	CASSVAPGLEDNEQFF
15	-	TRBJ1-1	TRBD1	TRBV7-9	TGTGCCAGCAGCGGGGGACAGGGGACGAACACTGAAGCTTTCTTT	CASSGGQGTNTEAFF
17	-	TRBJ2-1	-	TRBV28	TGTGCCAGCAGTTCTTACGCCGCTAGCGAATCCTACAATGAGCAGTTCTTC	CASSSYAASESYNEQFF
14	few	TRBJ2-3	-	TRBV30	TGTGCCTGGGTGAGGACAGACTTCACAGATACGCAGTATTTT	CAWVRTDFTDTQYF
12	-	TRBJ2-1	-	TRBV27	TGTGCCAGCAGCCAGTCCTACAATGAGCAGTTCTTC	CASSQSYNEQFF
16	-	TRBJ2-5	TRBD2	TRBV7-2	TGTGCCAGCAGCTTCCGCGGGACTAGCATCCAAGAGACCCAGTACTTC	CASSFRGTSIQETQYF
12	few	TRBJ2-7	TRBD1	TRBV28	TGTGCCAGCAGGGAACAGGGGTACGAGCAGTACTTC	CASREQGYEQYF
16	-	TRBJ2-1	TRBD2	TRBV7-2	TGTGCCAGCAGCCCCGGGACTAGCGGGATCCTCAATGAGCAGTTCTTC	CASSPGTSGILNEQFF
16	-	TRBJ2-5	TRBD2	TRBV27	TGTGCCAGCAGTAGGGGGACTAGCGGGGGGCGTGAGACCCAGTACTTC	CASSRGTSGGRETQYF
14	-	TRBJ2-3	-	TRBV7-3	TGTGCCAGCAGCTTAGGGCTCCCCACAGATACGCAGTATTTT	CASSLGLPTDTQYF
13	-	TRBJ2-1	-	TRBV11-2	TGTGCCAGCAGCTTAGAATTAGCAAATGAGCAGTTCTTC	CASSLELANEQFF
17	-	TRBJ2-1	-	TRBV11-2	TGTGCCAGCAGCTTAGGTTCTCTCCGGAGCTCCTACAATGAGCAGTTCTTC	CASSLGSLRSSYNEQFF
16	-	TRBJ2-3	TRBD2	TRBV5-6	TGTGCCAGCAGCCGGATGGGGGAGGGTCAGGGAGATACGCAGTATTTT	CASSRMGEGQGDTQYF
12	-	TRBJ2-1	-	TRBV14	TGTGCCAGCAGCCAAGATGTCGCGGCGCAGTTCTTC	CASSQDVAAQFF
15	-	TRBJ2-1	-	TRBV11-3	TGTGCCAGCAGCTTAGTTTCTAGCTCCTACAATGAGCAGTTCTTC	CASSLVSSSYNEQFF
16	-	TRBJ2-7	TRBD1	TRBV10-2	TGCGCCAGCGGTGCCACCGACAGGGGGCCTCCCTACGAGCAGTACTTC	CASGATDRGPPYEQYF
13	few	TRBJ2-7	-	TRBV21-1	TGTGCCAGCAGCAACGACAGGTGCGGGGAGCAGTACTTC	CASSNDRCGEQYF
19	-	TRBJ2-1	TRBD2	TRBV7-8	TGTGCCAGCAGCTTCCCCCCCCCGACTAGCGGGAGGGCCTACAATGAGCAGTTCTTC	CASSFPPPTSGRAYNEQFF
18	-	TRBJ2-1	-	TRBV7-9	TGTGCCAGCAGCCCCATAGGTGGGGGCCAGAGCTCCTACAATGAGCAGTTCTTC	CASSPIGGGQSSYNEQFF
15	-	TRBJ2-2	-	TRBV2	TGTGCCAGCGGGGGGACAGCAGTCTGGGCCGGGGAGCTGTTTTTT	CASGGTAVWAGELFF
13	-	TRBJ2-2	TRBD1	TRBV7-8	TGTGCCAGCAGCAAATGGGACAGGGGGGAGCTGTTTTTT	CASSKWDRGELFF
15	-	TRBJ2-2	TRBD2	TRBV13	TGTGCCAGCAGCTTGAGCGGGGGGGCCACCGGGGAGCTGTTTTTT	CASSLSGGATGELFF
15	once	TRBJ1-3	-	TRBV7-2	TGTGCCAGCAGCTTCGACAGAAGCTCTGGAAACACCATATATTTT	CASSFDRSSGNTIYF
15	-	TRBJ2-1	TRBD2	TRBV5-4	TGTGCCAGCAGCCGGACTAGCGGGTTTGACAATGAGCAGTTCTTC	CASSRTSGFDNEQFF
15	once	TRBJ1-5	-	TRBV5-1	TGCGCCAGCAGCTTCTCAGGGATTGGCAATCAGCCCCAGCATTTT	CASSFSGIGNQPQHF
15	-	TRBJ1-5	-	TRBV28	TGTGCCAGCAGAAACTACAGGACTAGCAATCAGCCCCAGCATTTT	CASRNYRTSNQPQHF
15	-	TRBJ1-5	-	TRBV19	TGTGCCAGTAGTATTTGGCACAATAGCAATCAGCCCCAGCATTTT	CASSIWHNSNQPQHF
17	few	TRBJ2-5	TRBD1	TRBV19	TGTGCCAGTAGTCCCCGACCCGGGACAGTGTACCAAGAGACCCAGTACTTC	CASSPRPGTVYQETQYF
18	-	TRBJ2-3	-	TRBV7-8	TGTGCCAGCAGCTTAAGGCCGGGCGGGGCCGAGGGCACAGATACGCAGTATTTT	CASSLRPGGAEGTDTQYF
12	-	TRBJ1-1	TRBD1	TRBV28	TGTGCCAGCAGTTTTTGGGACAGGGTTGCTTTCTTT	CASSFWDRVAFF
14	-	TRBJ1-1	TRBD1	TRBV11-2	TGTGCCAGCAGCTTAGTACAGGGGGACACTGAAGCTTTCTTT	CASSLVQGDTEAFF
11	-	TRBJ1-1	-	TRBV7-9	TGTGCCAGCAGCCCGGACACACGAGCTTTCTTT	CASSPDTRAFF
14	-	TRBJ2-7	-	TRBV11-2	TGTGCCAGCAGCCTGACTAGAACGAGGTACGAGCAGTACTTC	CASSLTRTRYEQYF
15	-	TRBJ2-3	-	TRBV5-4	TGTGCCAGCAGCTCGTCGGGTATTAATTCGGATACGCAGTATTTT	CASSSSGINSDTQYF
12	-	TRBJ2-7	-	TRBV28	TGTGCCAGCAGCCCCCCCACCTACGAGCAGTACTTC	CASSPPTYEQYF
14	-	TRBJ2-3	-	TRBV7-7	TGTGCTAGCAGCTTAGAGGCGGCGAGAGGGACGCAGTATTTT	CASSLEAARGTQYF
13	-	TRBJ2-7	-	TRBV15	TGTGCCACCAGCCAGGACAGCTCCTACGAGCAGTACTTC	CATSQDSSYEQYF
13	-	TRBJ1-2	TRBD1	TRBV27	TGTGCCAGCAGTTTAGACAGGGTGGGGGGCTACACCTTC	CASSLDRVGGYTF
19	-	TRBJ1-6	TRBD1	TRBV5-4	TGTGCCAGCAGCTCCGACTCCGGGACAGGGGGTAATGTTATGTCACCCCTCCACTTT	CASSSDSGTGGNVMSPLHF
16	-	TRBJ2-7	TRBD2	TRBV4-2	TGTGCCAGCAGCCAAATCATTAGCGGGACTACCCACGAGCAGTACTTC	CASSQIISGTTHEQYF
15	-	TRBJ2-7	-	TRBV4-3	TGCGCCAGCAGCCAAGATTCCCGAGACTCCTACGAGCAGTACTTC	CASSQDSRDSYEQYF